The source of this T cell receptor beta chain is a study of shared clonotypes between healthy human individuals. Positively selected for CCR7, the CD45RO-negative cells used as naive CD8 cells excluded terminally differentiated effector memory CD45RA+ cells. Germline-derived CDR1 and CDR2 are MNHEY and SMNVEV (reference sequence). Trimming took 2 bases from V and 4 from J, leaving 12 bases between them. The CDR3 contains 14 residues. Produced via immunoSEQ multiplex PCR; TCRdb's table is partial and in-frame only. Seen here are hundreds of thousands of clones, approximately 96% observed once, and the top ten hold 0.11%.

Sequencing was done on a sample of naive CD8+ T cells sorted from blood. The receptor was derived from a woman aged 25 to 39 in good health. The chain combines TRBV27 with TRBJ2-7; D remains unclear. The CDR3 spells CASSLMANKYEQYF. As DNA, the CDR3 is TGTGCCAGCAGTTTAATGGCAAACAAGTACGAGCAGTACTTC.